The source of this T cell receptor (beta chain) is a study of T cells expressing NK-cell markers. Study background: Sorted CD3+CD56+NKG2C+, CD3+CD56+NKG2C- and CD3+CD56-NKG2C+ T-cell subsets were beta-chain profiled. Serological testing identified most of the eight sequenced donors as HCMV-seropositive and one as seronegative.

The CDR3 extends over 12 amino acids. Per germline, CDR1 DFQATT and CDR2 SNEGSKA (reference sequence). One entry per CDR3 protein, without DNA, is what TCRdb gives after re-calling the 5' RACE reads. There are approximately 460,000 distinct CDR3 sequences in the sample, with about 7.1% held by the top ten. The origin of this receptor is a woman between 18 and 69 years old in good health. The V call is TRBV20-1, the J call TRBJ1-2; with no DNA, the TCRdb D assignment of TRBD1 cannot be verified. Sequencing was carried out using blood T cells: a sorted CD56 or NKG2C T cell subset, CD4+ or CD8+ T cells, or bulk PBMC T cells (not recorded which). CDR3 sequence: CSARPQGVGYTF.